A selection of T cell receptor beta chains follows, all from one sample in a study of human T cells and chemical hapten exposure. TCRdb fed the RACE reads into MiXCR, producing one record per CDR3 protein. The table shows some 100,000 distinct CDR3 sequences, with 9% to 9.5% occurring only once. Sequenced here: whole blood, sampled in connection with sensitization to the hapten diphenylcyclopropenone (DPC). Every receptor here comes from a woman between 35 and 50 years old with alopecia areata. Some clones in this sample may be carry-over from other donors' samples. Both conserved end residues are part of each CDR3. A D gene is named only where the DNA matches it firmly. Where a row states a size, it is once, few, many or the class of an expanded clone; other rows omit it.

D gene	V gene	clone size	J gene	CDR3 length	CDR3 DNA	CDR3 protein
.	TRBV12-2	.	TRBJ2-7	14	TGTGCAAGTCGCTTTAGACAGGGGGCGGCGGAGCAGTACTTC	CASRFRQGAAEQYF
.	TRBV4-3	few	TRBJ2-5	15	TGCGCCAGCAGCCAAGATTTGGGGGGCGCCGAGACCCAGTACTTC	CASSQDLGGAETQYF
TRBD1	TRBV18	many	TRBJ2-7	16	TGTGCCAGCTCACCCCGGGACAGGGCCTACTCCTACGAGCAGTACTTC	CASSPRDRAYSYEQYF
.	TRBV12-3/TRBV12-4	many	TRBJ1-1	12	TGTGCCAGCAGAGGGACGAACACTGAAGCTTTCTTT	CASRGTNTEAFF
.	TRBV6-2/TRBV6-3	many	TRBJ1-1	16	TGTGCCAGCAGTTACCCGAATACAGGTCTGAACACTGAAGCTTTCTTT	CASSYPNTGLNTEAFF
TRBD1	TRBV5-5	few	TRBJ1-1	15	TGTGCCAGCAGCCCCAATGGACAGGGGGACACTGAAGCTTTCTTT	CASSPNGQGDTEAFF
.	TRBV5-1	many	TRBJ2-7	13	TGCGCCAGCAGCCCGGCGAGGGGGTACGAGCAGTACTTC	CASSPARGYEQYF
TRBD1	TRBV25-1	few	TRBJ2-5	14	TGTGCCAGCAGCCCAACAGGGGGCGCGAAGACCCAGTACTTC	CASSPTGGAKTQYF
.	TRBV5-1	few	TRBJ2-2	15	TGCGCCAGCAGCTTCTTGACCCCTAGGACCGGGGAGCTGTTTTTT	CASSFLTPRTGELFF
TRBD2	TRBV11-2	.	TRBJ2-3	18	TGTGCCAGCAGCCTCACGGGACTAGCGGGCCTATTCACAGATACGCAGTATTTT	CASSLTGLAGLFTDTQYF
.	TRBV15	many	TRBJ1-5	13	TGTGCCACCAGCGGGGAGATCAATCAGCCCCAGCATTTT	CATSGEINQPQHF
.	TRBV18	few	TRBJ2-1	13	TGTGCCAGCTCACCCCTTTTGGAGGATGAGCAGTTCTTC	CASSPLLEDEQFF
.	TRBV3-1	.	TRBJ1-6	15	TGTGCCAGCAGCCAACAAGGGGTCAGTCGATCACCCCTCCACTTT	CASSQQGVSRSPLHF
TRBD2	TRBV20-1	few	TRBJ2-7	12	TGCAGTGCTGGGGGGGGGTCCTACGAGCAGTACTTC	CSAGGGSYEQYF
.	TRBV4-1	.	TRBJ1-6	15	TGCGCCAGCAGCCAAGAGTCGGGGAATAATTCACCCCTCCACTTT	CASSQESGNNSPLHF
.	TRBV5-8	.	TRBJ1-5	15	TGTGCCAGCAGCTTACGGAGTGATGGGGATCAGCCCCAGCATTTT	CASSLRSDGDQPQHF
TRBD2	TRBV27	many	TRBJ2-2	19	TGTGCCAGCAGTTCCCGGCCAGTTCTAGCGGGAGCTGACACCGGGGAGCTGTTTTTT	CASSSRPVLAGADTGELFF
.	TRBV11-2	.	TRBJ1-5	14	TGTGCCAGCAGTGACCGCCATAGCAATCAGCCCCAGCATTTT	CASSDRHSNQPQHF
.	TRBV7-8	many	TRBJ1-1	15	TGTGCCAGCAGCTCCGAAGGGGTCCGGAGAGCTGAAGCTTTCTTT	CASSSEGVRRAEAFF
.	TRBV5-4	few	TRBJ2-1	16	TGTGCCAGCTTCTCCCAATGGGGGCTGGGGGGTAATGAGCAGTTCTTC	CASFSQWGLGGNEQFF
.	TRBV5-4	few	TRBJ2-2	14	TGTGCCAGCAGCTTCGGTGGGGGTACCGGGGAGCTGTTTTTT	CASSFGGGTGELFF
.	TRBV7-2	few	TRBJ2-5	13	TGTGCCAGCAGCGTCGCCGTCATCTGGACCCAGTACTTC	CASSVAVIWTQYF
TRBD2	TRBV7-2	few	TRBJ2-3	16	TGTGCCAGCAGCTTAGTAGGCGGGGGGGCCGTAGATACGCAGTATTTT	CASSLVGGGAVDTQYF
.	TRBV9	.	TRBJ1-4	12	TGTGCCAGCAAAGGCTTTGGGGAAAAACTGTTTTTT	CASKGFGEKLFF
.	TRBV6-2/TRBV6-3	.	TRBJ1-1	14	TGTGCCAGCAGTCGAGACGGGGGGCGCCTAGAAGCTTTCTTT	CASSRDGGRLEAFF
TRBD2	TRBV11-2	few	TRBJ2-3	15	TGTGCCAGCAGAATGGGACTAGTTATCCCAGATACGCAGTATTTT	CASRMGLVIPDTQYF
.	TRBV28	many	TRBJ1-1	15	TGTGCCAGCAGTATTAGGTACTTACGGGACACTGAAGCTTTCTTT	CASSIRYLRDTEAFF
TRBD2	TRBV3-1	.	TRBJ2-1	15	TGTGCCAGCAGCCCTCCCTTAGCGGGGGTCAATGAGCAGTTCTTC	CASSPPLAGVNEQFF
.	TRBV12-3/TRBV12-4	few	TRBJ1-5	13	TGTGCCAGCAGTTCGGCAGGTACTCAGCCCCAGCATTTT	CASSSAGTQPQHF
.	TRBV3-1	few	TRBJ2-3	14	TGTGCCAGCAGCCCTTCAGGTTCCACAGATACGCAGTATTTT	CASSPSGSTDTQYF
.	TRBV6-6	.	TRBJ1-5	15	TGTGCCAGCAGTTACTCGGGGGGGGGCGGTCAGCCCCAGCATTTT	CASSYSGGGGQPQHF
.	TRBV7-6	many	TRBJ1-1	13	TGTGCCAGCAGCGGGGGGGCGAACACTGAAGCTTTCTTT	CASSGGANTEAFF
.	TRBV28	.	TRBJ2-2	14	TGTGCCAGCAGCTCCATCCAGAACACCGGGGAGCTGTTTTTT	CASSSIQNTGELFF
.	TRBV18	.	TRBJ2-1	15	TGTGTCAGCTCACCCATAGAGGGGCAATACAATGAGCAGTTCTTC	CVSSPIEGQYNEQFF
.	TRBV5-1	many	TRBJ2-2	17	TGCGCCAGCAGACCCCTAGGAAGGGTCGGAAACACCGGGGAGCTGTTTTTT	CASRPLGRVGNTGELFF
TRBD2	TRBV28	many	TRBJ2-3	17	TGTGCCAGCAGCCCCCCGGGACTAGCGGGCCGCACAGATACGCAGTATTTT	CASSPPGLAGRTDTQYF
TRBD1	TRBV4-1	.	TRBJ2-3	17	TGCGCCAGCAGCCCTGTCGCCGGGACAGGGGGAACAGATACGCAGTATTTT	CASSPVAGTGGTDTQYF
TRBD2	TRBV5-1	many	TRBJ2-7	16	TGCGCCAGCAGCCCAGACCGGGGGGGCCTCTCCTACGAGCAGTACTTC	CASSPDRGGLSYEQYF
.	TRBV7-8	few	TRBJ2-3	13	TGTGCCAGCTCGACAATGGCGACAGATACGCAGTATTTT	CASSTMATDTQYF
.	TRBV30	few	TRBJ1-1	13	TGTGCCTGGATCAGGGGAAGGAACACTGAAGCTTTCTTT	CAWIRGRNTEAFF
TRBD1	TRBV20-1	many	TRBJ1-5	17	TGCAGTGCTAGATTCCAGGGGGTGCCAGTGAGCAATCAGCCCCAGCATTTT	CSARFQGVPVSNQPQHF
TRBD1	TRBV4-3	few	TRBJ1-2	16	TGCGCCAGCAGCCAAGCCCCCAGGGCAGGGGGCAGTGGCTACACCTTC	CASSQAPRAGGSGYTF